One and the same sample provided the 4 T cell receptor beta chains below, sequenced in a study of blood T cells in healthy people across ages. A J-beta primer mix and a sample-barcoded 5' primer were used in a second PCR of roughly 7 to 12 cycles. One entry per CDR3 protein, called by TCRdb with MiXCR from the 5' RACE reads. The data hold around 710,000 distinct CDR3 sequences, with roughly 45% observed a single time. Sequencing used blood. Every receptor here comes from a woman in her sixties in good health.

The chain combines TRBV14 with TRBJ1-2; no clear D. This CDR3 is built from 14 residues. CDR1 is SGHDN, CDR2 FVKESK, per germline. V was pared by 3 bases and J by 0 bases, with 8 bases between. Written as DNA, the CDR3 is TGTGCCAGCAGCCAGAGAAGGACTAACTATGGCTACACCTTC. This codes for CASSQRRTNYGYTF.

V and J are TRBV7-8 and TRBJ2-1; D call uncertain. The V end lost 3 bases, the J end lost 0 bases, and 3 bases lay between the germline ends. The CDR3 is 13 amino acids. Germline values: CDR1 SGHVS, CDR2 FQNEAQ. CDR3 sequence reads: CASSFTSYNEQFF. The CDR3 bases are TGTGCCAGCAGCTTCACCTCCTACAATGAGCAGTTCTTC.

CDR3 region: CASSRMGQEAFF. The CDR3 DNA sequence: TGTGCCAGCTCTCGAATGGGTCAAGAAGCTTTCTTT. The rearrangement joins TRBV18 to TRBJ1-1; D is undetermined. Germline CDR1 KGHSH, CDR2 LQKENI. The length of the CDR3 is 12 residues. Trimming left V 6 bases short and J 8 bases short, with 13 bases between.

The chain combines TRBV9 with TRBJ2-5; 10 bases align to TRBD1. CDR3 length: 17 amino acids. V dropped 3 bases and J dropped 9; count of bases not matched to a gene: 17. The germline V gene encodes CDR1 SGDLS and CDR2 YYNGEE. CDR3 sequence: CASSAGTGAGRFRSQYF. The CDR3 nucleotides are TGTGCCAGCAGCGCCGGGACAGGGGCTGGGCGGTTCAGGTCCCAGTACTTC. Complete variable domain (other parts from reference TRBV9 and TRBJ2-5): DSGVTQTPKHLITATGQRVTLRCSPRSGDLSVYWYQQSLDQGLQFLIQYYNGEERAKGNILERFSAQQFPDLHSELNLSSLELGDSALYFCASSAGTGAGRFRSQYFGPGTRLLVL.